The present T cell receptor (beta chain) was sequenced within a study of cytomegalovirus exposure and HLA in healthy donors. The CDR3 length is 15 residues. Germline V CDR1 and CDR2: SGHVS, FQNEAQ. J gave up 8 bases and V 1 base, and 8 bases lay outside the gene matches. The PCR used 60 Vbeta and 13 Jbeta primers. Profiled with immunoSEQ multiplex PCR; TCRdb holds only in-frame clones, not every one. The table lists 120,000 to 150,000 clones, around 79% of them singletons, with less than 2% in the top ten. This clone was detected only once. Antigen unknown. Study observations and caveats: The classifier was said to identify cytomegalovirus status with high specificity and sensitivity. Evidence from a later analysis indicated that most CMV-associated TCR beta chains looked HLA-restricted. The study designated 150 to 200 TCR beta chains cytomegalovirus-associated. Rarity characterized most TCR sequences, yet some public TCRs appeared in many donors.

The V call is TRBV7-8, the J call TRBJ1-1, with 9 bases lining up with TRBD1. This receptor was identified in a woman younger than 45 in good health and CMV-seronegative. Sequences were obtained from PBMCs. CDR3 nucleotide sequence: TGTGCCAGCAGCTTAGTCGCCGGGACAGGGAGCGAAGCTTTCTTT. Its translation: CASSLVAGTGSEAFF.